A few counts support the clone carrying this T cell receptor (beta chain). The germline V gene has CDR1 PRHDT and CDR2 FYEKMQ (reference sequence). The CDR3 extends over 14 amino acids. Trimming took 5 bases from V and 6 from J; bases not matched to a gene: 10. This sample was taken from a study of T cell repertoires in cytomegalovirus infection. TCRdb reprocessed the reads with MiXCR, giving one entry per CDR3 protein. The table records 170,000 or so distinct CDR3 sequences, over 13% of them present only once. Sequencing was performed on PBMCs. This receptor was obtained from a human donor in good health (CMV status not recorded). Some clones in this sample may be carry-over from other donors' samples. This sequence joins TRBV13 and TRBJ2-7; TRBD1 matches at 7 bases. Written as DNA, the CDR3 is TGTGCCAGCAGCCACCGGGACAGTAATCTCGAGCAGTACTTC. Translation: CASSHRDSNLEQYF. Complete variable domain (other parts from reference TRBV13 and TRBJ2-7): AAGVIQSPRHLIKEKRETATLKCYPIPRHDTVYWYQQGPGQDPQFLISFYEKMQSDKGSIPDRFSAQQFSDYHSELNMSSLELGDSALYFCASSHRDSNLEQYFGPGTRLTVT.